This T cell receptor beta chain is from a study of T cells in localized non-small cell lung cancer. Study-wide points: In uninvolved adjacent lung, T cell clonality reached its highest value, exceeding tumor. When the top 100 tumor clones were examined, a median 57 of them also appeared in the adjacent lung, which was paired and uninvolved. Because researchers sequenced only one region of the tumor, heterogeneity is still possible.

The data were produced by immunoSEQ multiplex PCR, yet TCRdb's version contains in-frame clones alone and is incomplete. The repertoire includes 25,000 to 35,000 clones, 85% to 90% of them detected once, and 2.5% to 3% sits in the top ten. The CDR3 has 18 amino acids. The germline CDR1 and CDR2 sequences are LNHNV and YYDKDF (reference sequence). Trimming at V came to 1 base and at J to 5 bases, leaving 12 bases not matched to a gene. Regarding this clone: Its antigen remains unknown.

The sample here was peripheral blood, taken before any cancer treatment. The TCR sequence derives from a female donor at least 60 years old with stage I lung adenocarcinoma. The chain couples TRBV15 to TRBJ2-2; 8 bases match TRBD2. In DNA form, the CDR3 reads TGTGCCACCAGCAGAGCAAGACTTAGCGGGGCTAGGACCGGGGAGCTGTTTTTT. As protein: CATSRARLSGARTGELFF.